The rows below give T cell receptor beta chains drawn from one sample of a study of T cells in Graves' hyperthyroidism and ophthalmopathy. TCRdb called the multiplex PCR reads again in MiXCR, with one record for every CDR3 protein. The sample has some 560,000 distinct CDR3 sequences, 15% to 18% seen once. The sample was blood. Receptors originate from a woman in her 30s with Graves' hyperthyroidism. CDR3s include the opening cysteine and the closing phenylalanine or tryptophan. Fields, in order: CDR3 length, D gene, clone size, V gene, J gene, CDR3 protein, CDR3 DNA. A D gene is named only where the DNA matches it firmly. Clone size appears in some rows only: once, few, many, or a class for an expanded clone.

11	-	few	TRBV20-1	TRBJ2-5	CSAMGVGTQYF	TGCAGTGCTATGGGAGTGGGGACCCAGTACTTC
13	-	-	TRBV5-5	TRBJ2-7	CASSYTPTYEQYF	TGTGCCAGCAGCTACACGCCGACCTACGAGCAGTACTTC
16	-	-	TRBV10-2	TRBJ2-3	CASRIRLASGTDTQYF	TGCGCCAGCAGAATCCGATTGGCTAGCGGCACAGATACGCAGTATTTT
13	-	many	TRBV7-2	TRBJ2-7	CASSETGTFEQYF	TGTGCCAGCAGCGAAACCGGGACTTTCGAGCAGTACTTC
14	-	few	TRBV7-6	TRBJ2-7	CASSPPGWGYEQYF	TGTGCCAGCAGCCCGCCAGGTTGGGGCTACGAGCAGTACTTC
14	-	-	TRBV5-1	TRBJ2-5	CASSLEPGLGAQYF	TGCGCCAGCAGCTTGGAGCCTGGGCTAGGGGCCCAGTACTTC
13	TRBD1	-	TRBV29-1	TRBJ2-7	CSVGQGSLYEQYF	TGCAGCGTTGGACAGGGGTCTCTCTACGAGCAGTACTTC
15	-	many	TRBV20-1	TRBJ2-4	CSANRRGLAKNIQYF	TGCAGTGCTAATCGACGGGGACTAGCCAAAAACATTCAGTACTTC
16	-	few	TRBV9	TRBJ2-2	CASSSRLLGNTGELFF	TGTGCCAGCAGCTCACGGCTGTTGGGGAACACCGGGGAGCTGTTTTTT
21	-	-	TRBV20-1	TRBJ2-5	CSANTDGTGGRERKPQETQYF	TGCAGTGCTAATACCGACGGCACCGGGGGAAGGGAGCGCAAGCCCCAAGAGACCCAGTACTTC
12	-	many	TRBV28	TRBJ2-1	CASKRAEDEQFF	TGTGCCAGCAAAAGAGCGGAGGATGAGCAGTTCTTC
13	-	many	TRBV11-2	TRBJ2-2	CASSLAKPGELFF	TGTGCCAGCAGCTTAGCTAAGCCCGGGGAGCTGTTTTTT
13	-	many	TRBV20-1	TRBJ2-7	CSASDSSVHEQYF	TGCAGTGCTAGCGACAGTTCGGTCCACGAGCAGTACTTC
15	TRBD1	few	TRBV10-2	TRBJ2-7	CASSGTRGPVYEQYF	TGCGCCAGCAGTGGAACTAGGGGGCCGGTCTACGAGCAGTACTTC
15	TRBD2	many	TRBV6-1	TRBJ2-7	CASSQGLAGIIRQYF	TGTGCCAGCAGCCAGGGACTAGCGGGAATAATACGGCAGTACTTC
15	TRBD2	many	TRBV20-1	TRBJ2-1	CSARVTGGVRNEQFF	TGCAGTGCTAGAGTTACGGGAGGAGTCCGCAATGAGCAGTTCTTC
18	-	many	TRBV28	TRBJ2-3	CASSFIPLVGRSTDTQYF	TGTGCCAGCAGTTTTATTCCCCTCGTCGGTAGGAGCACAGATACGCAGTATTTT